The entry below gives a single T cell receptor (beta chain) sequence along with its context. The germline V gene has CDR1 LGHDT and CDR2 YNNKEL (reference sequence). Trimming pared 6 bases from V and 2 bases from J, leaving 17 bases between. The CDR3 contains 15 residues. Per the original methods: Amplification from reference gene primers served as the basis for estimated nucleated cell counts. Clones were read by immunoSEQ multiplex PCR, and TCRdb kept only the in-frame ones, dropping some. D and trimming come from the DNA, and the V and J calls and clone size come from that table. Here the sample spans roughly 76,000 clones, over 85% being singletons. The sample is drawn from a study of blood T cell repertoires in COVID-19.

The specimen was peripheral blood. The receptor comes from a man between 50 and 59 years old with acute or convalescent COVID-19. The chain links TRBV3-1 (or the pseudogene TRBV3-2) to TRBJ2-7, with D perhaps matching TRBD2 (6 bases). The CDR3 protein is CASSYAGTVAYEQYF. For the CDR3, the DNA is TGTGCCAGCAGTTACGCCGGGACTGTTGCCTACGAGCAGTACTTC.